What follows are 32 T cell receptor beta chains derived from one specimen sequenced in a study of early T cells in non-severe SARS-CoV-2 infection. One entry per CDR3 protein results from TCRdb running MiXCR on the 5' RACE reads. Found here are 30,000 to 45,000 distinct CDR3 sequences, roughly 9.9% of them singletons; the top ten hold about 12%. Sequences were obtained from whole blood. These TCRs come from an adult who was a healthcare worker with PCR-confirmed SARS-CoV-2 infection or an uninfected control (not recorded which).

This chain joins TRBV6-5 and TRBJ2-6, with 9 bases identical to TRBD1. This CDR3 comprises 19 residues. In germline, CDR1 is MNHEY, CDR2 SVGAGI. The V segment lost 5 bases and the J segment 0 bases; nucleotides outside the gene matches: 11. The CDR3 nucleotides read TGTGCCAGCAGTCCATGGGGACAGGGCGGGAGCTCTGGGGCCAACGTCCTGACTTTC. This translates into CASSPWGQGGSSGANVLTF.

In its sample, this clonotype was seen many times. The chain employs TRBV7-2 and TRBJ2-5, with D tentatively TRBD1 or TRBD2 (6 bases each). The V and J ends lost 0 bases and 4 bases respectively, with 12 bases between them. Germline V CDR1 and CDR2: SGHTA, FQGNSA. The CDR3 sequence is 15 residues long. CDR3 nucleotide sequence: TGTGCCAGCAGCTTAGCGCTCGGGGGCGGAGAGACCCAGTACTTC. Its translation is CASSLALGGGETQYF.

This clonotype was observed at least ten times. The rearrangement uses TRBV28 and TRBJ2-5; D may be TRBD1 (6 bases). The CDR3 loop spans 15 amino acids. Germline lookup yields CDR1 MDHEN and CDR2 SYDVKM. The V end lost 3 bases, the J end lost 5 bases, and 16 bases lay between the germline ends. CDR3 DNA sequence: TGTGCCAGCAGTTTGGCTAAGACAGGCGGCGAGACCCAGTACTTC. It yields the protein CASSLAKTGGETQYF. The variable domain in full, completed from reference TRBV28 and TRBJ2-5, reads DVKVTQSSRYLVKRTGEKVFLECVQDMDHENMFWYRQDPGLGLRLIYFSYDVKMKEKGDIPEGYSVSREKKERFSLILESASTNQTSMYLCASSLAKTGGETQYFGPGTRLLVL.

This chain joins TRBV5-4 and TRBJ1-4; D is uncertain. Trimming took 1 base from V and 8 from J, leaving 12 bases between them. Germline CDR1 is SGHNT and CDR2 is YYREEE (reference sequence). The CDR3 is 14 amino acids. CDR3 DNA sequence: TGTGCCAGCAGCTTGAGGTCCGGGGAGGAAAAACTGTTTTTT. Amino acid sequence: CASSLRSGEEKLFF. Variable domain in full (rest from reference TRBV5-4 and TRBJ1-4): ETGVTQSPTHLIKTRGQQVTLRCSSQSGHNTVSWYQQALGQGPQFIFQYYREEENGRGNFPPRFSGLQFPNYSSELNVNALELDDSALYLCASSLRSGEEKLFFGSGTQLSVL.

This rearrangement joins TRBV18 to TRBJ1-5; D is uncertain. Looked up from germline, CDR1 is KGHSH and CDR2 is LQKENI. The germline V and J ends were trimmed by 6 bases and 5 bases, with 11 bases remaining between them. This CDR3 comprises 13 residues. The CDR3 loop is CASSLGQDQPQHF. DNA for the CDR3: TGTGCCAGCTCCCTTGGCCAAGATCAGCCCCAGCATTTT.

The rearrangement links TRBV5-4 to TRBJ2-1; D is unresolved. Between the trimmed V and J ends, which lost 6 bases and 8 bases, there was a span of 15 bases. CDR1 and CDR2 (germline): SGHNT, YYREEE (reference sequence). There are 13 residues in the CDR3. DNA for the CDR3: TGTGCCAGCACTATGCCAAAGGGTGATGAGCAGTTCTTC. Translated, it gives CASTMPKGDEQFF.

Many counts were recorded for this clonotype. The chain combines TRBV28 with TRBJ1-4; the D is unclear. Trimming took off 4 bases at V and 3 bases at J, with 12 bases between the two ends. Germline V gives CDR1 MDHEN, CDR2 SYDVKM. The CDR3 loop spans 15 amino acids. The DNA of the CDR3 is TGTGCCAGCAGTTCTGTAGGGAGGGCTAATGAAAAACTGTTTTTT. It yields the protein CASSSVGRANEKLFF.

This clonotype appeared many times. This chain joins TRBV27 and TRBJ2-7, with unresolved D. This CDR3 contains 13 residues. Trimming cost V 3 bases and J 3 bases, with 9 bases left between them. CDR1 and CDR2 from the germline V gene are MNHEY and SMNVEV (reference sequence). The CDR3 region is CASSFASNYEQYF. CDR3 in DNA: TGTGCCAGCAGTTTCGCAAGCAACTACGAGCAGTACTTC.

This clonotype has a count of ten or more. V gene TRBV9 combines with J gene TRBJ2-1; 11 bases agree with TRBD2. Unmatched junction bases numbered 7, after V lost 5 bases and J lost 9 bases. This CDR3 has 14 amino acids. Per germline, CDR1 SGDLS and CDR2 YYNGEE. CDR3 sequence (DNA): TGTGCCAGCAGAGAGGGACTAGCGGTAGGTGAGCAGTTCTTC. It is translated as CASREGLAVGEQFF.

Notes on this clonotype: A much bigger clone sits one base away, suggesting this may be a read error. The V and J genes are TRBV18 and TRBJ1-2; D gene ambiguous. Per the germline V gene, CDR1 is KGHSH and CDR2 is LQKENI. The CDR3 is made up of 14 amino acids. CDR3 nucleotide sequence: TGTGTCAGCTCACCAGTGTATGGGAGCAATGGCTACACCTTC. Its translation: CVSSPVYGSNGYTF. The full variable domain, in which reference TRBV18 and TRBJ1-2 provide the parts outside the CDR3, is NAGVMQNPRHLVRRRGQEARLRCSPMKGHSHVYWYRQLPEEGLKFMVYLQKENIIDESGMPKERFSAEFPKEGPSILRIQQVVRGDSAAYFCVSSPVYGSNGYTFGSGTRLTVV.

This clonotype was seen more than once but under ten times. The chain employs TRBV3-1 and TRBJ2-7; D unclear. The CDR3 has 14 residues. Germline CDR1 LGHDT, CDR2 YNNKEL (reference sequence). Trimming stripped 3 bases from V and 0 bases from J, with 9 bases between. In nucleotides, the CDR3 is TGTGCCAGCAGCCATAGCTGGAGCTCCTACGAGCAGTACTTC. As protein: CASSHSWSSYEQYF.

The CDR3 spells CASSFREYNEQFF. In DNA, the CDR3 is TGCGCCAGCAGCTTCCGGGAATACAATGAGCAGTTCTTC. The rearrangement joins TRBV5-1 to TRBJ2-1; D might be TRBD2 (5 bases). Germline V gene sequence: CDR1 SGHRS, CDR2 YFSETQ. The CDR3 loop spans 13 amino acids. V lost 2 bases and J lost 4, with 7 bases in between. The full variable domain, in which reference TRBV5-1 and TRBJ2-1 provide the parts outside the CDR3, is KAGVTQTPRYLIKTRGQQVTLSCSPISGHRSVSWYQQTPGQGLQFLFEYFSETQRNKGNFPGRFSGRQFSNSRSEMNVSTLELGDSALYLCASSFREYNEQFFGPGTRLTVL.

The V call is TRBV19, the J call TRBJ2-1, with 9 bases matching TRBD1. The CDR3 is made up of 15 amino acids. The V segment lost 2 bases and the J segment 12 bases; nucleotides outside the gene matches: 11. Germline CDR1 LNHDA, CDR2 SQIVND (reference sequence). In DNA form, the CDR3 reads TGTGCCAGTAGTATATCGGACAGGGGAAGTAAGGGGCAGTTCTTC. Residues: CASSISDRGSKGQFF.

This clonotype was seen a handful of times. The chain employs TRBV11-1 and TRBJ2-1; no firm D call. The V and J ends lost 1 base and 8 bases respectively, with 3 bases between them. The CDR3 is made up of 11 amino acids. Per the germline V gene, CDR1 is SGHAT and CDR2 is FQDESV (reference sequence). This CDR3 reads CASSLVYEQFF. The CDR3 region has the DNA TGTGCCAGCAGCTTAGTCTATGAGCAGTTCTTC.

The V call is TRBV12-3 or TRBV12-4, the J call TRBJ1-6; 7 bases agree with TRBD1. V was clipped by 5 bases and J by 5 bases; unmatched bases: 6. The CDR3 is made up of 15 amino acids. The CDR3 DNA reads TGTGCCAGCAGTCCCTTCCAGGGGGATAATTCACCCCTCCACTTT. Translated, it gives CASSPFQGDNSPLHF.

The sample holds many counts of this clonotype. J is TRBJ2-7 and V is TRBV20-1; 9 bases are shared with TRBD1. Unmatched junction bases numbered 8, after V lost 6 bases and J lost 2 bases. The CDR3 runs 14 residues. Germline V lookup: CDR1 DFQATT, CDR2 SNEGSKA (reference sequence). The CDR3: CSAKAGTGTYEQYF. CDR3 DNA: TGCAGTGCGAAAGCCGGGACAGGGACCTACGAGCAGTACTTC.

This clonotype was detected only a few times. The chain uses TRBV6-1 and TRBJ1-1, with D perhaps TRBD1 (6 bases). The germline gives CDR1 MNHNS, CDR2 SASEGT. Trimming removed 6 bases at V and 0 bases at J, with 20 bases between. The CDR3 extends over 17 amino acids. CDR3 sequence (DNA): TGTGCCAGCAGGGACAGCCCGACATGGGGTTTGAACACTGAAGCTTTCTTT. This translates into CASRDSPTWGLNTEAFF.

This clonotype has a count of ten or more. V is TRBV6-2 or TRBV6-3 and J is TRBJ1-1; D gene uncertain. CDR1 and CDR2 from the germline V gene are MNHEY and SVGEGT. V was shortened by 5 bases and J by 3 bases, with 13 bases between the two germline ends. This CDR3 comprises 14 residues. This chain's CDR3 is CASSRGRSHTEAFF. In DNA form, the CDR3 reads TGTGCCAGCAGTCGAGGACGTAGTCACACTGAAGCTTTCTTT.

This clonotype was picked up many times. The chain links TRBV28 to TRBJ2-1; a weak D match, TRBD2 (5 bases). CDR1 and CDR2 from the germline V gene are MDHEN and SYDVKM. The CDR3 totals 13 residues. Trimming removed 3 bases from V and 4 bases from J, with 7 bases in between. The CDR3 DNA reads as TGTGCCAGCAGTTTGAGGGATTACAATGAGCAGTTCTTC. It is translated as CASSLRDYNEQFF.

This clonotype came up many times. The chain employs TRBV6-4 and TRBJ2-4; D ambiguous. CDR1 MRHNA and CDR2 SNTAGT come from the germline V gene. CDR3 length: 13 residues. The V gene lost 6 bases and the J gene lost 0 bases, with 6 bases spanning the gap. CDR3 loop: CASRKIAKNIQYF. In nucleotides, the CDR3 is TGTGCCAGCAGGAAAATAGCCAAAAACATTCAGTACTTC.

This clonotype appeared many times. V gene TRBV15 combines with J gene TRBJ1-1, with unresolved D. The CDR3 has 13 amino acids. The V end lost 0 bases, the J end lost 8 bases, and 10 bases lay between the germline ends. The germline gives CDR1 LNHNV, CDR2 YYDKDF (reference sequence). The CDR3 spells CATSRDEAAEAFF. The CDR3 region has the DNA TGTGCCACCAGCAGAGATGAGGCGGCGGAAGCTTTCTTT. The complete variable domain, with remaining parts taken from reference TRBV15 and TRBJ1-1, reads DAMVIQNPRYQVTQFGKPVTLSCSQTLNHNVMYWYQQKSSQAPKLLFHYYDKDFNNEADTPDNFQSRRPNTSFCFLDIRSPGLGDTAMYLCATSRDEAAEAFFGQGTRLTVV.

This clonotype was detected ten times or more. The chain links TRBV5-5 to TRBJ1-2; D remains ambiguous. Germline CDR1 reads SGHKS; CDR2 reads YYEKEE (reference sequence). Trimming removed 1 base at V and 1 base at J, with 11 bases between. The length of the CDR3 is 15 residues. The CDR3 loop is CASSLRAEDNYGYTF. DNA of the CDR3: TGTGCCAGCAGCTTGAGGGCGGAAGATAACTATGGCTACACCTTC.

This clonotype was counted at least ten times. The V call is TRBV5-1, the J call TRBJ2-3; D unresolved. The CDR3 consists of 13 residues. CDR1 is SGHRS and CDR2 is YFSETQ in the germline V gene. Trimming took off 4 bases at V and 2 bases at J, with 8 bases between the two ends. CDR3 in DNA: TGCGCCAGCAGCACTGGTACCACAGATACGCAGTATTTT. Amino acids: CASSTGTTDTQYF.

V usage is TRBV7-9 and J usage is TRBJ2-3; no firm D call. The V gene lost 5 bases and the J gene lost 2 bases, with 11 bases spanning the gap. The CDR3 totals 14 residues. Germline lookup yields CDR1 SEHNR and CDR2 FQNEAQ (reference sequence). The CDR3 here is CASSPLDFTDTQYF. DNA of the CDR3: TGTGCCAGCAGCCCCCTCGATTTCACAGATACGCAGTATTTT.

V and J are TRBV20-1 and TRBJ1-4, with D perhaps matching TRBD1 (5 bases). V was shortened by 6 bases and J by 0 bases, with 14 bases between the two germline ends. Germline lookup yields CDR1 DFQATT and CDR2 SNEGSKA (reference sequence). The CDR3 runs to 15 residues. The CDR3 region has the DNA TGCAGTGCCAGACCCCAAGGGGCAACTAATGAAAAACTGTTTTTT. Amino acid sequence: CSARPQGATNEKLFF.

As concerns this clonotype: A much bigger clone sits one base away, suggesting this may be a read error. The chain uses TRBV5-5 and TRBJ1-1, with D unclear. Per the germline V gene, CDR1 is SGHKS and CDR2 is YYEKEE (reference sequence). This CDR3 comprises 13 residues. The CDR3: CACSYVRNTEAFF. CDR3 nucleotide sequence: TGTGCCTGCAGCTACGTGAGGAACACTGAAGCTTTCTTT.

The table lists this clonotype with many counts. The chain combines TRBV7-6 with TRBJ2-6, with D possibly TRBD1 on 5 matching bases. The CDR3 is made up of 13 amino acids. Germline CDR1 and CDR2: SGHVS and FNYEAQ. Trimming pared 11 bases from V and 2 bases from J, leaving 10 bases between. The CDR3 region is CALGQTGANVLTF. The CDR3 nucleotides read TGTGCCCTGGGGCAGACTGGGGCCAACGTCCTGACTTTC. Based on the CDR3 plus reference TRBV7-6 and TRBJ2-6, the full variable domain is GAGVSQSPRYKVTKRGQDVALRCDPISGHVSLYWYRQALGQGPEFLTYFNYEAQQDKSGLPNDRFSAERPEGSISTLTIQRTEQRDSAMYRCALGQTGANVLTFGAGSRLTVL.

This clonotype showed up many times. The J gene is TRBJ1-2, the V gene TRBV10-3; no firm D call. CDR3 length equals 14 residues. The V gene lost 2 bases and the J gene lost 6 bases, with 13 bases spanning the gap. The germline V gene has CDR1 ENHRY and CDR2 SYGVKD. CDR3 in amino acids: CAISEPVVLNGYTF. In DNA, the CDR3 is TGTGCCATCAGTGAGCCGGTGGTGTTGAATGGCTACACCTTC.

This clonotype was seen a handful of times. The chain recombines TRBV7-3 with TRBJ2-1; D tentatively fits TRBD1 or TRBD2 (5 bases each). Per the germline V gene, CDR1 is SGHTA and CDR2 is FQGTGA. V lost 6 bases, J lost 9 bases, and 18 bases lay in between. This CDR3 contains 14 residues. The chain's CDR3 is CASRPSQSGPEQFF. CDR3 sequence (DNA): TGTGCCAGCAGACCTAGCCAGTCGGGACCTGAGCAGTTCTTC.

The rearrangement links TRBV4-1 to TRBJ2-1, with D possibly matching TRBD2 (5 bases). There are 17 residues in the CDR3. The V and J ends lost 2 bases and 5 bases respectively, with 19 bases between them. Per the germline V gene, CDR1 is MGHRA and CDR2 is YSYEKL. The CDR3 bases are TGCGCCAGCAGCCAACCCACCCTCGGTGAACTAGACAATGAGCAGTTCTTC. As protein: CASSQPTLGELDNEQFF.

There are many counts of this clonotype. The CDR3 sequence: CSARAGTQGFF. In DNA, the CDR3 is TGCAGTGCTAGGGCCGGGACTCAGGGGTTCTTC. V usage is TRBV20-1 and J usage is TRBJ2-1; D might be TRBD2 (6 bases). Between the trimmed V and J ends, which lost 3 bases and 15 bases, there was a span of 15 bases. Per the germline V gene, CDR1 is DFQATT and CDR2 is SNEGSKA (reference sequence). This CDR3 has 11 amino acids.

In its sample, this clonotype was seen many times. CDR3 in amino acids: CASSPTRLAGGNEQFF. As DNA, the CDR3 is TGTGCCAGCAGTCCGACCCGACTAGCGGGGGGCAATGAGCAGTTCTTC. The chain uses TRBV28 and TRBJ2-1, with 13 positions matching TRBD2. The CDR3 consists of 16 residues. V trimming: 5 bases; J trimming: 6 bases; junction bases outside the gene matches: 7. Germline CDR1 reads MDHEN; CDR2 reads SYDVKM.